Listed below are T cell receptor beta chains from one sample, sequenced in a study of blood T cell repertoires in COVID-19. The table came from immunoSEQ multiplex PCR; TCRdb's copy has only in-frame clones and leaves some out. Among 430,000 or so clones listed, more than 70% were seen once. Sequencing input: PBMCs or T cells enriched from blood (not recorded which). The receptor source for this set is a woman aged 18-29 years who had been exposed to COVID-19. Both conserved end residues are part of each CDR3. D genes are given only for firm matches. The listing skips clone size in some rows; elsewhere it reads once, few, many or a size class.

-	-	TRBV24-1	TRBJ1-2	TGTGCCACCAGTGTGGGGGAGGGCTATGGCTACACCTTC	CATSVGEGYGYTF
-	-	TRBV29-1	TRBJ2-5	TGCAGCGTTGGGCGGGAGACCCAGTACTTC	CSVGRETQYF
-	-	TRBV28	TRBJ1-1	TGTGCCAGCAGCTCAACAAGGGGGTTTCACACTGAAGCTTTCTTT	CASSSTRGFHTEAFF
-	TRBD2	TRBV25-1	TRBJ2-3	TGTGCCAGCAGTGATCAGGGACTAGCGACAGATACGCAGTATTTT	CASSDQGLATDTQYF
-	-	TRBV5-1	TRBJ1-2	TGCGCCAGCAGCTTGGCCGACAGGGGCTACACCTTC	CASSLADRGYTF
-	-	TRBV3-1/TRBV3-2	TRBJ1-4	TGTGCCAGCAGTCGGGACCCGGGAGGCGAAAAACTGTTTTTT	CASSRDPGGEKLFF
-	TRBD1	TRBV28	TRBJ1-4	TGTGCCAGTGGCCGACAGGGGGCTGAAAAACTGTTTTTT	CASGRQGAEKLFF
-	TRBD1	TRBV5-1	TRBJ1-1	TGCGCCAGCAGCTTGGATGGACAGGGTAGGGGGACTGAAGCTTTCTTT	CASSLDGQGRGTEAFF
-	-	TRBV3-1/TRBV3-2	TRBJ2-7	TGTGCCAGCAGCCATATCCCAGCAGGGAGGACGCCTTACGAGCAGTACTTC	CASSHIPAGRTPYEQYF
-	-	TRBV5-1	TRBJ1-6	TGCGCCAGCAGCTTAGAGGGGGGGAATTCACCCCTCCACTTT	CASSLEGGNSPLHF
-	-	TRBV30	TRBJ1-6	TGTGCCTGGAGCGACGGACTGAATAATTCACCCCTCCACTTT	CAWSDGLNNSPLHF
-	TRBD2	TRBV18	TRBJ2-1	TGTGCCAGCTCACCAGGACTAGCGGGGGGCGGGAATGAGCAGTTCTTC	CASSPGLAGGGNEQFF
-	TRBD1	TRBV7-9	TRBJ2-7	TGTGCCAGCAGCCCTAGTACAGGGGGCTCCTACGAGCAGTACTTC	CASSPSTGGSYEQYF
-	TRBD1	TRBV20-1	TRBJ1-5	TGCAGTGCTAGTTTCCCGATGACAGGGGGCAGGCGGAGCAATCAGCCCCAGCATTTT	CSASFPMTGGRRSNQPQHF
-	TRBD2	TRBV5-4	TRBJ2-5	TGTGCCAGCAGCTTGGGGCTAGCGGGAGGTGAGACCCAGTACTTC	CASSLGLAGGETQYF
-	TRBD1	TRBV15	TRBJ1-5	TGTGCCACCAGTACTCGGACAGGGGTTCAGCCCCAGCATTTT	CATSTRTGVQPQHF
-	-	TRBV28	TRBJ1-2	TGTGCCAGCAGTCCCCGTCCCTATGGCTACACCTTC	CASSPRPYGYTF
once	TRBD2	TRBV3-1/TRBV3-2	TRBJ2-3	TGTGCCAGCAGCCAACTCGGGGGGGCAGATACGCAGTATTTT	CASSQLGGADTQYF
-	-	TRBV14	TRBJ1-1	TGTGCCAGCAGCCAAGTGGCAGGGCTCGCTGAAGCTTTCTTT	CASSQVAGLAEAFF
-	-	TRBV2	TRBJ1-1	TGTGCCAGCAGTGATGACAGTTTACTTCTGAACACTGAAGCTTTCTTT	CASSDDSLLLNTEAFF